The 15 T cell receptor beta chains reported below all come from one sample, sequenced in a study of patients and donors after allogeneic stem cell transplantation. TCRdb recomputed calls from the RT-PCR reads with MiXCR, one row per CDR3 protein. The table lists approximately 160,000 distinct CDR3 sequences, about 30% of them singletons, with 3.2% in the top ten. Sequenced: blood, either unsorted or a sorted T cell fraction (not recorded which). These receptors were collected from a human donor who was either an allogeneic HSCT recipient or a stem cell or donor lymphocyte infusion donor (not recorded which). It is not recorded whose cells these are; they may come from a transplant donor.

This clonotype has a single count. J is TRBJ2-5 and V is TRBV30; the match to TRBD2 covers 7 bases. Germline CDR1 and CDR2: GTSNPN and SVGIG (reference sequence). Trimming cost V 4 bases and J 3 bases; bases outside gene matches: 8. The CDR3 contains 14 residues. The CDR3 spells CAWTGRLAEETQYF. CDR3 bases: TGTGCCTGGACGGGCCGACTAGCCGAAGAGACCCAGTACTTC.

The sample holds a few counts of this clonotype. J is TRBJ1-4 and V is TRBV11-2; D not resolved. CDR3 length: 15 residues. Germline V gene lookup returns CDR1 SGHAT and CDR2 FQNNGV. The V end lost 1 base, the J end lost 6 bases, and 12 bases lay between the germline ends. The CDR3 reads CASSLGTTADEKLFF. The DNA for the CDR3 is TGTGCCAGCAGCTTAGGGACTACGGCTGATGAAAAACTGTTTTTT.

This clonotype was seen a handful of times. The V and J genes are TRBV5-1 and TRBJ1-2; no clear D. V was pared by 0 bases and J by 5 bases, with 11 bases between. The CDR3 is 14 amino acids. CDR1 and CDR2 from the germline V gene are SGHRS and YFSETQ. CDR3 nucleotides: TGCGCCAGCAGCTTGGTACCGCGGGGATATGGCTACACCTTC. Its protein product is CASSLVPRGYGYTF.

This rearrangement joins TRBV4-3 to TRBJ1-2, with 11 bases lining up with TRBD1. The CDR3 is 15 amino acids. Germline V gives CDR1 LGHNA, CDR2 YSLEER. Germline trimming cut 3 bases from V and 2 bases from J; bases unmatched to any gene: 2. CDR3 nucleotides: TGCGCCAGCAGCCACGGACAGGGGGCGAACTATGGCTACACCTTC. Translating it yields CASSHGQGANYGYTF.

CDR3 sequence: CASRQGTYEQYF. In nucleotides, the CDR3 is TGTGCCAGTAGACAGGGCACCTACGAGCAGTACTTC. This chain links TRBV6-2 or TRBV6-3 with TRBJ2-7, with 7 nucleotides matching TRBD1. The J segment lost 2 bases and the V segment lost 9 bases, leaving 4 bases of the junction unmatched. The CDR3 spans 12 residues. Per the germline V gene, CDR1 is MNHEY and CDR2 is SVGEGT.

This clonotype has just a few counts. This rearrangement joins TRBV2 to TRBJ1-1; no definite D call. CDR3 size: 13 residues. Trimming cost V 6 bases and J 5 bases, with 13 bases left between them. Germline V CDR1 and CDR2: SNHLY, FYNNEI. In DNA form, the CDR3 reads TGTGCCAGCAGACGGCAGCCGGGGACTGAAGCTTTCTTT. It specifies CASRRQPGTEAFF.

This clonotype was seen at least ten times. For the CDR3, the DNA is TGCAGTGCCCCGACAGGGATTATGAATGGCTACACCTTC. Translating it yields CSAPTGIMNGYTF. The chain uses TRBV20-1 and TRBJ1-2, with 7 bases fitting TRBD1. Germline CDR1 and CDR2: DFQATT and SNEGSKA (reference sequence). V lost 6 bases and J lost 6; bases outside the gene matches: 10. This CDR3 region has 13 residues.

This clonotype was seen a handful of times. The J gene is TRBJ2-5, the V gene TRBV10-2; D is uncertain. The V end was cut by 3 bases, the J end by 5 bases, with 10 bases between. Germline V gives CDR1 WSHSY, CDR2 SAAADI. This CDR3 region has 13 residues. The CDR3 DNA reads TGCGCCAGCAGTGAAGGTCCCTGGGAGACCCAGTACTTC. Translating gives CASSEGPWETQYF.

This sequence joins TRBV5-1 and TRBJ2-3; 11 positions agree with TRBD2. Germline V gene sequence: CDR1 SGHRS, CDR2 YFSETQ. V dropped 7 bases and J dropped 5; count of bases not matched to a gene: 6. This CDR3 contains 14 residues. The CDR3 bases are TGCGCCAGCTCACTAGCGGGAGTAGAAGATACGCAGTATTTT. Its translation is CASSLAGVEDTQYF.

The V and J genes are TRBV5-1 and TRBJ2-3, with 13 bases identical to TRBD2. V shed 4 bases and J 2 bases; nucleotides not matched to a gene: 4. This CDR3 comprises 16 residues. Germline assignment: CDR1 SGHRS and CDR2 YFSETQ. CDR3 sequence: CASSQGTSGDTDTQYF. In DNA, the CDR3 is TGCGCCAGCAGCCAGGGGACTAGCGGGGACACAGATACGCAGTATTTT.

The J gene is TRBJ2-7, the V gene TRBV7-9; unclear D gene. This CDR3 is built from 16 residues. CDR1 is SEHNR, CDR2 FQNEAQ, per germline (reference sequence). Trimming removed 1 base from V and 6 bases from J, with 19 bases in between. The CDR3 DNA reads TGTGCCAGCAGCTTAGGAAACATCGGGCAGCAAGGCGAGCAGTACTTC. Its protein product is CASSLGNIGQQGEQYF. The full variable domain, its missing parts supplied by reference TRBV7-9 and TRBJ2-7, is DTGVSQNPRHKITKRGQNVTFRCDPISEHNRLYWYRQTLGQGPEFLTYFQNEAQLEKSRLLSDRFSAERPKGSFSTLEIQRTEQGDSAMYLCASSLGNIGQQGEQYFGPGTRLTVT.

This rearrangement joins TRBV20-1 to TRBJ2-7; unclear D gene. The CDR3 is 16 amino acids. Trimming cost V 0 bases and J 0 bases, with 15 bases left between them. Germline-derived CDR1 and CDR2 are DFQATT and SNEGSKA (reference sequence). The CDR3 bases are TGCAGTGCTAGAGATCTGATGAAGGAGTACTCCTACGAGCAGTACTTC. Translating it yields CSARDLMKEYSYEQYF.

This clonotype was counted only a few times. J is TRBJ2-1 and V is TRBV4-3, with D possibly called TRBD1 or TRBD2 (5 bases each). Germline V gives CDR1 LGHNA, CDR2 YSLEER. Trimming pared 0 bases from V and 3 bases from J, leaving 12 bases between. The length of the CDR3 is 16 residues. CDR3 sequence reads: CASSQDLGTRYNEQFF. The DNA for the CDR3 is TGCGCCAGCAGCCAAGATCTTGGGACCCGCTACAATGAGCAGTTCTTC.

In this sample, this clonotype turned up a few times. J is TRBJ1-5 and V is TRBV4-2; D is uncertain. This CDR3 is 12 amino acids long. V was clipped by 6 bases and J by 3 bases, with 6 bases between them. Germline-derived CDR1 and CDR2 are LGHNA and YNFKEQ. The CDR3 loop reads CASSPDNQPQHF. The CDR3 DNA follows: TGTGCCAGCAGTCCCGACAATCAGCCCCAGCATTTT.

This clonotype came up a few times. The gene calls are TRBV9 and TRBJ2-4; D is unresolved. The CDR3 is 14 residues long. The V and J ends lost 0 bases and 7 bases respectively, with 11 bases between them. Germline V gene sequence: CDR1 SGDLS, CDR2 YYNGEE. CDR3: CASSVEQLGNIQYF. The CDR3 DNA sequence: TGTGCCAGCAGCGTAGAACAGCTAGGGAACATTCAGTACTTC.